These 12 T cell receptor beta chains originate from one sample sequenced in a study of blood T cells in healthy people across ages. A second PCR of roughly 6 to 12 cycles used a sample-barcoded 5' primer and a J-beta primer mix. TCRdb processed the 5' RACE reads anew with MiXCR; each CDR3 protein has one entry. The sample has about 830,000 distinct CDR3 sequences, around 62% seen once. The sequencing sample was made of blood. The receptor set was obtained from a man aged 30-40 years in good health.

V is TRBV25-1 and J is TRBJ2-6; D remains unclear. Germline V gene sequence: CDR1 MGHDK, CDR2 SYGVNS. The CDR3 is 17 amino acids. V was cut by 4 bases and J by 4 bases, with 17 bases left in between. The CDR3 DNA follows: TGTGCCAGCAGTGCAACCAGACACGGCTCCGGGGCCAACGTCCTGACTTTC. Its translation is CASSATRHGSGANVLTF.

The chain carries TRBV9 and TRBJ2-7; D is possibly TRBD1 (6 bases). The CDR3 contains 15 residues. V lost 3 bases, J lost 0 bases, and 13 bases lay in between. The V gene's germline CDR1 is SGDLS and CDR2 YYNGEE. CDR3: CASSAGHTNSYEQYF. The CDR3 bases are TGTGCCAGCAGCGCGGGACATACGAACTCCTACGAGCAGTACTTC.

The table lists this clonotype with a count of one. The chain links TRBV4-1 to TRBJ2-7; D is perhaps TRBD1 (6 bases). V was cut by 1 base and J by 10 bases, with 20 bases left in between. Germline V gene data show CDR1 as MGHRA and CDR2 as YSYEKL. The CDR3 is made up of 15 amino acids. CDR3 in amino acids: CASSQVRGTQETQYF. CDR3 DNA: TGCGCCAGCAGCCAAGTAAGGGGGACCCAAGAGACTCAGTACTTC.

This chain joins TRBV20-1 and TRBJ1-6; TRBD1 might be the D (5 bases). CDR1 and CDR2 (germline): DFQATT, SNEGSKA (reference sequence). Deletions cut 0 bases from V and 2 bases from J, with 14 bases between. The CDR3 contains 17 residues. In DNA, the CDR3 is TGCAGTGCTAGAGATGGGGAGAGGGACCCCTATAATTCACCCCTCCACTTT. It encodes CSARDGERDPYNSPLHF.

The J gene is TRBJ2-7, the V gene TRBV18; D may be TRBD1 (6 bases). The DNA matches TRBJ2-5 better at its end, which makes the J call doubtful. CDR1 and CDR2 (germline): KGHSH, LQKENI. This CDR3 has 14 residues. CDR3 coding DNA: TGTGCCAGCTCCCGCGGACAGAACCAAGAGACCCAGTACTTC. It translates to CASSRGQNQETQYF.

The chain has TRBV28 and TRBJ2-1; 14 bases match TRBD2. This CDR3 has 16 amino acids. After removal of 6 bases from V and 8 bases from J, the junction contained 9 bases not matched to a gene. Germline V CDR1 and CDR2: MDHEN, SYDVKM. CDR3 bases: TGTGCCAGCAGACCAACGACTAGCGGGGGGGCCTATGAGCAGTTCTTC. Its translation: CASRPTTSGGAYEQFF. The variable domain in full, with the rest retrieved from reference TRBV28 and TRBJ2-1, is DVKVTQSSRYLVKRTGEKVFLECVQDMDHENMFWYRQDPGLGLRLIYFSYDVKMKEKGDIPEGYSVSREKKERFSLILESASTNQTSMYLCASRPTTSGGAYEQFFGPGTRLTVL.

V gene TRBV7-2 combines with J gene TRBJ2-1; TRBD2 matches at 11 bases. The CDR3 totals 15 residues. V lost 5 bases and J lost 3; bases outside the gene matches: 3. From germline, CDR1 is SGHTA and CDR2 FQGNSA. The CDR3 reads CASSMTSGVYNEQFF. DNA for the CDR3: TGTGCCAGCAGCATGACTAGCGGGGTCTACAATGAGCAGTTCTTC.

The J gene is TRBJ1-6, the V gene TRBV7-2; D call uncertain. Germline lookup yields CDR1 SGHTA and CDR2 FQGNSA. The CDR3 covers 12 residues. Trimming removed 2 bases from V and 14 bases from J, with 10 bases in between. This CDR3 is CASSLSPQTLHF. In nucleotides, the CDR3 is TGTGCCAGCAGCTTATCCCCTCAGACCCTCCACTTT.

This chain connects TRBV12-3 or TRBV12-4 to TRBJ1-4, with D perhaps TRBD1 (6 bases). The CDR3 covers 15 residues. V lost 7 bases and J lost 4, with 16 bases in between. Here the CDR3 DNA reads TGTGCCAGCACCGCCCGGGGGCTGAGTAATGAAAAACTGTTTTTT. It specifies CASTARGLSNEKLFF.

CDR3 residues: CATSQTGVNEQYF. CDR3 DNA sequence: TGTGCCACTAGTCAGACGGGGGTCAACGAGCAGTACTTC. The V gene is TRBV24-1, the J gene TRBJ2-4, with D possibly being TRBD2 (6 bases). The closer fit of TRBJ2-7 to the DNA end suggests the J call may be wrong. CDR3 length: 13 amino acids. Germline V gene lookup returns CDR1 KGHDR and CDR2 SFDVKD.

CDR3 amino acids: CASSLGTGGIYNEQYF. Written as DNA, the CDR3 is TGTGCCAGCAGCTTAGGGACAGGGGGTATCTACAATGAGCAGTACTTC. The V and J genes are TRBV7-2 and TRBJ2-5; 10 nucleotides line up with TRBD1. Trimming at V came to 1 base and at J to 11 bases, leaving 13 bases not matched to a gene. Germline lookup yields CDR1 SGHTA and CDR2 FQGNSA. The CDR3 totals 16 residues.

The chain is built from TRBV7-9 and TRBJ1-2; D remains ambiguous. V was cut by 1 base and J by 8 bases, with 5 bases left in between. This CDR3 region has 11 residues. Germline-derived CDR1 and CDR2 are SEHNR and FQNEAQ (reference sequence). The CDR3 nucleotides are TGTGCCAGCAGCTTAGGATTGGGCTACACCTTC. It is translated as CASSLGLGYTF.